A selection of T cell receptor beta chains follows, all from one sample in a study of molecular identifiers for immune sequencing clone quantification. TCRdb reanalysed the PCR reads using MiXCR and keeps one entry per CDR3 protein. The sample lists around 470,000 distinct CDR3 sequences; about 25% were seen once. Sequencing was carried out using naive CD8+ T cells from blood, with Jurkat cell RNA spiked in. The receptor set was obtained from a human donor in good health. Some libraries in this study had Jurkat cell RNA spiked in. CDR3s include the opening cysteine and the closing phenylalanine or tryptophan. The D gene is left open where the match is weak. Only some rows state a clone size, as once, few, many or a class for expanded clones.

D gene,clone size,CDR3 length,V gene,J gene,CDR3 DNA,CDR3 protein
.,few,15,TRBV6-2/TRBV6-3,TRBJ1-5,TGTGCCAGCAGTTACGCGTCAGGGGCCAATCAGCCCCAGCATTTT,CASSYASGANQPQHF
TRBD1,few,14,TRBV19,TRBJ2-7,TGTGCCAGTAGTAACAGGGGACCCTCCTACGAGCAGTACTTC,CASSNRGPSYEQYF
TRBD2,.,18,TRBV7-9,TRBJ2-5,TGTGCCAGCAGCTCCACCTGGGCTAGCGGGCCAGGCGGAGAGACCCAGTACTTC,CASSSTWASGPGGETQYF
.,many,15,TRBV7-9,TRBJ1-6,TGTGCCAGCAGCCACTCCGGACCGATTAATTCACCCCTCCACTTT,CASSHSGPINSPLHF
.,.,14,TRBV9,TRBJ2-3,TGTGCCAGCAGCGTAGACCCAGGGGGGGATACGCAGTATTTT,CASSVDPGGDTQYF
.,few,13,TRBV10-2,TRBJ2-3,TGCGCCAGCAGTGACTTGAGGGCAGATACGCAGTATTTT,CASSDLRADTQYF
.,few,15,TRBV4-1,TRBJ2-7,TGCGCCAGCAGCCTCGGCCAAACTACGACCTACGAGCAGTACTTC,CASSLGQTTTYEQYF
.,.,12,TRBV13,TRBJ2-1,TGTGCCAGCAGCGCTCGGTCGAGCGAGCAGTTCTTC,CASSARSSEQFF
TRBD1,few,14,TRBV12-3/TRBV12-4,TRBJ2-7,TGTGCCAGCAGTGCCGGGACAGCTTTGTACGAGCAGTACTTC,CASSAGTALYEQYF
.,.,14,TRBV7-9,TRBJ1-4,TGTGCCAGCAGAAGGGGTCCCGGGAATGAAAAACTGTTTTTT,CASRRGPGNEKLFF
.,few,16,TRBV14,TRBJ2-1,TGTGCCAGCAGCTACCGACTGGGCCGGGAGTACTATGAGCAGTTCTTC,CASSYRLGREYYEQFF
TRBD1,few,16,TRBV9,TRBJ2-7,TGTGCCAGCAGCGTAGAACCGCCAGGGGGAATGGGGGAGCAGTACTTC,CASSVEPPGGMGEQYF
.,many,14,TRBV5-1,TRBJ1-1,TGCGCCAGCAGCTCCTTACCTTCGGATACTGAAGCTTTCTTT,CASSSLPSDTEAFF
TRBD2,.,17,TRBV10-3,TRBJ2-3,TGTGCCATCAGTGAGTCGGGTCTTAGCGGGGAGTCAGATACGCAGTATTTT,CAISESGLSGESDTQYF
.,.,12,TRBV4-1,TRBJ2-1,TGCGCCAGCAGCCCCTATCCCCATGAGCAGTTCTTC,CASSPYPHEQFF
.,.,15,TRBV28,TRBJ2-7,TGTGCCAGCACTTTCAATCCGGGCCCGCCCTACGCGCAGTACTTC,CASTFNPGPPYAQYF
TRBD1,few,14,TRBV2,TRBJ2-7,TGTGCCAGTACCTCCGGACAGGGGGCAAGGGAGCAGTACTTC,CASTSGQGAREQYF
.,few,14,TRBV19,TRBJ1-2,TGTGCCAGTAATACAGGGAGGGCTCCCTATGGCTACACCTTC,CASNTGRAPYGYTF
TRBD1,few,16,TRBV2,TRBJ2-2,TGTGCCAGCAGTGAAGATCAGGACAGGGGGCTTGGGGAGCTGTTTTTT,CASSEDQDRGLGELFF
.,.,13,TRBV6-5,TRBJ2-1,TGTGCCAGCAGTTACGGCCGGAACAATGAGCAGTTCTTC,CASSYGRNNEQFF
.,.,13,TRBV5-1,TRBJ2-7,TGCGCCAGCAGCTGGACAAATTCCTACCAGCAGTACTTC,CASSWTNSYQQYF